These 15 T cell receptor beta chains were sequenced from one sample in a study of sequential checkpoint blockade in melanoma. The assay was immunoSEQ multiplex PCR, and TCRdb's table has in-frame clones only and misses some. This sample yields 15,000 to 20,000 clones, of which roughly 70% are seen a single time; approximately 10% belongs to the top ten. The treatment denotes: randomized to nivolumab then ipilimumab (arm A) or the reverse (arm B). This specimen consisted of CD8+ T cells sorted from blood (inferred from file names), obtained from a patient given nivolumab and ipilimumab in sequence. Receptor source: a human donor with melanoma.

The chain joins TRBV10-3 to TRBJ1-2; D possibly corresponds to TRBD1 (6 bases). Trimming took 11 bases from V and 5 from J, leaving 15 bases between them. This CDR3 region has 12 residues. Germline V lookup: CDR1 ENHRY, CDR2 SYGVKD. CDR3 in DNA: TGTGCCGTCCAGGGGCGCCCATATGGCTACACCTTC. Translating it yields CAVQGRPYGYTF.

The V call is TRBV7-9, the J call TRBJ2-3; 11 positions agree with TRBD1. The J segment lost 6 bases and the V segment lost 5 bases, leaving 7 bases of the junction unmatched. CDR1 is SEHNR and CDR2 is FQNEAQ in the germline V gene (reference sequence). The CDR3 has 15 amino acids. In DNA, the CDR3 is TGTGCCAGCAGCCTCCGGACAGGGGGCTCTGATACGCAGTATTTT. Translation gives CASSLRTGGSDTQYF.

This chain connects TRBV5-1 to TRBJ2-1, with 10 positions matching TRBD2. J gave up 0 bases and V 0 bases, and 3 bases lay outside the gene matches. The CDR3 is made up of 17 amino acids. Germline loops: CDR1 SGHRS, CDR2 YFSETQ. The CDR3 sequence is CASSLGTSGSSYNEQFF. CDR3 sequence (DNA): TGCGCCAGCAGCTTGGGGACTAGCGGAAGCTCCTACAATGAGCAGTTCTTC.

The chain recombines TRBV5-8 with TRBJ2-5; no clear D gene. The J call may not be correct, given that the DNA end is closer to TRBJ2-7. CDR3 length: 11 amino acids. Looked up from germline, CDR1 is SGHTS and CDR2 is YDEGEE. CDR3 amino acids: CASSPSYEQYF. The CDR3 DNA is TGTGCCAGCAGTCCCTCCTACGAGCAGTACTTC.

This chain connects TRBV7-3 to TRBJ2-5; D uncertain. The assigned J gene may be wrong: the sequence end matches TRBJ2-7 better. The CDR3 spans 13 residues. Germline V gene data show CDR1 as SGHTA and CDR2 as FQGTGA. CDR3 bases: TGTGCCAGCAGCTTTGGTCGAACCTACGAGCAGTACTTC. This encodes CASSFGRTYEQYF.

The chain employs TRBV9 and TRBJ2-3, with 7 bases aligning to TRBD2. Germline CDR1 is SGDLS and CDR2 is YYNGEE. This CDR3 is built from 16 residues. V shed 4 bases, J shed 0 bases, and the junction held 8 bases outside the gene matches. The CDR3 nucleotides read TGTGCCAGCAGCTCCAGCGGGGAGGGGAGCACAGATACGCAGTATTTT. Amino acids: CASSSSGEGSTDTQYF.

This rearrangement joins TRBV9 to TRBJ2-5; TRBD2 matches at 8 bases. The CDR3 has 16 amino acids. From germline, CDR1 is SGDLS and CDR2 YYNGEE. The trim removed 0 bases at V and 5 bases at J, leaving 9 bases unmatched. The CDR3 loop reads CASSVEGRGGHETQYF. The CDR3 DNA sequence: TGTGCCAGCAGCGTAGAAGGACGGGGGGGCCATGAGACCCAGTACTTC.

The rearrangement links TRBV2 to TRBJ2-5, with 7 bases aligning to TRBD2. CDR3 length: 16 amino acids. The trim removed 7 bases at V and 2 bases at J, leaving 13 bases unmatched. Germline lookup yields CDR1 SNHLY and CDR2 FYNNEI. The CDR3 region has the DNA TGTGCCAGCACCGCCCGGGCGGGAGTCAGTCAAGAGACCCAGTACTTC. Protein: CASTARAGVSQETQYF.

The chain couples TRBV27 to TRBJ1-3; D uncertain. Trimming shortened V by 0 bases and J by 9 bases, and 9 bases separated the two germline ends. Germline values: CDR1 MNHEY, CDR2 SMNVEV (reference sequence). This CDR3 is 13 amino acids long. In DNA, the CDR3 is TGTGCCAGCAGTTTATCGGAGGGCAGCACCATATATTTT. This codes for CASSLSEGSTIYF.

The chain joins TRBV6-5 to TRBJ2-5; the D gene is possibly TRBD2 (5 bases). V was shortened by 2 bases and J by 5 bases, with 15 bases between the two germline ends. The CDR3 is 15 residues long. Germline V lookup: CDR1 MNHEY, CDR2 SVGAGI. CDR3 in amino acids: CASSYTQEDAETQYF. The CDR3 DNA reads TGTGCCAGCAGTTACACCCAGGAGGATGCGGAGACCCAGTACTTC.

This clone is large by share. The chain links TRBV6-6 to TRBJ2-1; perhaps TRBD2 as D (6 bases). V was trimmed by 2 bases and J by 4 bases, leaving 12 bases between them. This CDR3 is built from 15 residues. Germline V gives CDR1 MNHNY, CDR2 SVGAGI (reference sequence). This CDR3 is CASSYAGEDYNEQFF. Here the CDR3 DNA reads TGTGCCAGCAGTTACGCCGGGGAGGATTACAATGAGCAGTTCTTC.

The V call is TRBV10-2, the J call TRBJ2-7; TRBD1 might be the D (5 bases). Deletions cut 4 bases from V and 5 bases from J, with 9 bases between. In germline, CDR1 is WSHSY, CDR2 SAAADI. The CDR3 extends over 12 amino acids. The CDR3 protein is CASSVGDHEQYF. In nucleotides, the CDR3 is TGCGCCAGCAGTGTAGGGGATCACGAGCAGTACTTC.

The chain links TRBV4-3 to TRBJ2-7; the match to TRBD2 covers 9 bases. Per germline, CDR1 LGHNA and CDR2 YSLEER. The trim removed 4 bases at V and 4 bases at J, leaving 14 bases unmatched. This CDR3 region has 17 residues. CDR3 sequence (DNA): TGCGCCAGCAGCCGCCGTTTCCCTAGCGGGGATCTATACGAGCAGTACTTC. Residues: CASSRRFPSGDLYEQYF.

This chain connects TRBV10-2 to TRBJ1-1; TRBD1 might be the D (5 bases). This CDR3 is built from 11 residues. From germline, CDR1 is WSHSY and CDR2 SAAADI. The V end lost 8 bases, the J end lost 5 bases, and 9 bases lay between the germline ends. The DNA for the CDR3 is TGCGCCAGCGCCAGGGATACTGAAGCTTTCTTT. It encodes CASARDTEAFF.

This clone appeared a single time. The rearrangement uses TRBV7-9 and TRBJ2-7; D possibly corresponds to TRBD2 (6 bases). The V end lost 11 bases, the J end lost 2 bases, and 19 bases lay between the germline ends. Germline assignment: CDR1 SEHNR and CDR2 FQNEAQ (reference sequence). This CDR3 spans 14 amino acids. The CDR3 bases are TGTGCCGAGGAGGGGACTGGCGACCCCTACGAGCAGTACTTC. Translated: CAEEGTGDPYEQYF. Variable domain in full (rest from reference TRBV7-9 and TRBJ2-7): DTGVSQNPRHKITKRGQNVTFRCDPISEHNRLYWYRQTLGQGPEFLTYFQNEAQLEKSRLLSDRFSAERPKGSFSTLEIQRTEQGDSAMYLCAEEGTGDPYEQYFGPGTRLTVT.